The sequence of this T cell receptor beta chain was determined in a study of T cell responses to AZD1222 COVID-19 vaccine. Study-level information: Pooling covered second doses at about 4 or about 12 weeks. General study findings and limits: An increase in Spike-specific TCR breadth and depth was observed after two AZD1222 doses. The repertoires were collected only after the peak T cell response. Clonal diversity was possibly underestimated; the donors were predominantly white British and more often female.

Per germline, CDR1 SGHTA and CDR2 FQGTGA. Losses at the gene ends were 8 bases for V and 5 bases for J; bases not matched to a gene: 11. The CDR3 length is 15 residues. Clones were read by immunoSEQ multiplex PCR, and TCRdb kept only the in-frame ones, dropping some. The table shows around 35,000 clones, with 65% to 90% occurring only once. About this clone: The antigen remains unidentified.

The receptor was derived from an adult in good health. The chain combines TRBV7-3 with TRBJ2-3; 9 nucleotides align to TRBD2. The sequencing used peripheral blood, collected on day 0 of AZD1222 vaccination. The CDR3 loop is CASFWPQRGEDTQYF. CDR3 coding DNA: TGTGCCAGCTTTTGGCCCCAGCGGGGGGAAGATACGCAGTATTTT.